This TCR beta chain came from a study of T cell responses to AZD1222 COVID-19 vaccine. Findings and limits, study-wide: Donors were mostly white British, more females; clonal diversity possibly underestimated. Without day 14 samples, only post-peak T cell repertoires were studied. Vaccination with two AZD1222 doses was followed by a rise in Spike-specific TCR breadth and depth. Just a handful of people given AZD1222 tested seropositive at baseline.

Remarks on this clone: Antigen: not known.

With 4 bases removed from V and 6 bases from J, the gap between germline ends came to 10 bases. Germline-derived CDR1 and CDR2 are ENHRY and SYGVKD. The CDR3 runs 12 residues. Sequencing used immunoSEQ multiplex PCR; TCRdb keeps in-frame clones, though not all of them. The table shows roughly 120,000 clones, with about 90% occurring only once. This TCR was sampled from an adult in good health. Source: peripheral blood, taken on day 0 of MenACWY control vaccination. The chain uses TRBV10-3 and TRBJ2-7; tentative D call: TRBD1 (6 bases). CDR3 sequence reads: CAISGPDSEQYF. In nucleotides, the CDR3 is TGTGCCATCAGTGGCCCGGACAGCGAGCAGTACTTC.